Sequencing of this TCR beta chain was carried out in a study of tumor and adjacent non-tumor tissue in lung cancer. Across the study: Each sample yielded 4 million to 4.5 million productive TCRbeta reads on average. Study observations and caveats: Patients with more diverse tumor TCRs had worse survival.

RNA was extracted from bulk tissue without any cell sorting. Distant lung tissue was collected more than 3 cm away from the tumor edge. As concerns this clonotype: No antigen is known for it. Mismatch with germline at one junction end may stem from a read error.

This CDR3 contains 14 residues. Germline lookup yields CDR1 MNHNY and CDR2 SVGAGI (reference sequence). The library came from three nested PCR rounds adapted from ARM-PCR protocols. TCRdb re-called the multiplex PCR reads through MiXCR, storing one row per CDR3 protein. The sample has 75,000 to 95,000 distinct CDR3 sequences; around 76% are singletons. The genes are TRBV6-6 and TRBJ2-3; D may be TRBD1 (6 bases). The sequenced sample consisted of distant non-tumor lung tissue. The sequence was collected from a woman between 45 and 65 years old with non-small cell lung cancer. CDR3 in DNA: TGTGCCAGTGCCGAGGACAGTACCACAGATAAGCAGTATTTT. Its translation: CASAEDSTTDKQYF.